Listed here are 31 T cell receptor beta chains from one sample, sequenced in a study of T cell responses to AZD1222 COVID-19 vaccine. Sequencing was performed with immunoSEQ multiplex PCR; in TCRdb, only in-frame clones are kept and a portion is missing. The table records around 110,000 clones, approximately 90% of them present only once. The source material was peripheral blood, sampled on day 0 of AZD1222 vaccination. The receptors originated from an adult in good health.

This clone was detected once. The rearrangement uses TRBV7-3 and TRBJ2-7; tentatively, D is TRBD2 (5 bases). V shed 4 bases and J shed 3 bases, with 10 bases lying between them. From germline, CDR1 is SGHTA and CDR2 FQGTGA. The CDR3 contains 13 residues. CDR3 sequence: CASSWGEGYEQYF. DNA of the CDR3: TGTGCCAGCAGCTGGGGAGAAGGCTACGAGCAGTACTTC. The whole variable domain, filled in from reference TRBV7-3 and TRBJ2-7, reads GAGVSQTPSNKVTEKGKYVELRCDPISGHTALYWYRQSLGQGPEFLIYFQGTGAADDSGLPNDRFFAVRPEGSVSTLKIQRTERGDSAVYLCASSWGEGYEQYFGPGTRLTVT.

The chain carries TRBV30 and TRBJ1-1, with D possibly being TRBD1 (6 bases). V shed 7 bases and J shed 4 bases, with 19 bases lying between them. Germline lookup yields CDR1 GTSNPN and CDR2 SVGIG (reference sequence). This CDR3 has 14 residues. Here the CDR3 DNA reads TGTGCCTCCCGAGGGCAGGGGCCTGGCACTGAAGCTTTCTTT. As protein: CASRGQGPGTEAFF.

The CDR3 DNA sequence: TGTGCCAGCAGCCCTTGGGACACCCAGGCAGGGGACACCATATATTTT. Its protein is CASSPWDTQAGDTIYF. The chain has TRBV3-1 (or the pseudogene TRBV3-2) and TRBJ1-3; D possibly corresponds to TRBD1 (6 bases). Looked up from germline, CDR1 is LGHDT and CDR2 is YNNKEL (reference sequence). This CDR3 has 16 amino acids. Trimming pared 4 bases from V and 8 bases from J, leaving 21 bases between.

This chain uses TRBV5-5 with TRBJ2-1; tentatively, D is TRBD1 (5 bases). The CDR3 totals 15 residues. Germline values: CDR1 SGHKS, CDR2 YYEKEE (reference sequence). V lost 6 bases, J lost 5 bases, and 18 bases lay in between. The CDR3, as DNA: TGTGCCAGCAACTACAGGATAGGGGTTAACAATGAGCAGTTCTTC. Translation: CASNYRIGVNNEQFF.

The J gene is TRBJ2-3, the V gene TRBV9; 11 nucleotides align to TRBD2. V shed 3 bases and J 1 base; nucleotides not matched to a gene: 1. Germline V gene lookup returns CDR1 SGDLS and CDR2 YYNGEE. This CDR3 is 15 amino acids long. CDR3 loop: CASSEGLAGTDTQYF. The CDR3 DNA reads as TGTGCCAGCAGCGAGGGACTAGCGGGCACAGATACGCAGTATTTT.

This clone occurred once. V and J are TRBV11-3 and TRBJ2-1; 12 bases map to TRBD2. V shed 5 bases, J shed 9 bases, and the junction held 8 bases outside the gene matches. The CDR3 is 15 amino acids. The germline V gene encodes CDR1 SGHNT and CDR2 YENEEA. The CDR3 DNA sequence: TGTGCCAGCAGCCGTAGCCTAGCGGGAGGGAGTGAGCAGTTCTTC. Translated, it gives CASSRSLAGGSEQFF.

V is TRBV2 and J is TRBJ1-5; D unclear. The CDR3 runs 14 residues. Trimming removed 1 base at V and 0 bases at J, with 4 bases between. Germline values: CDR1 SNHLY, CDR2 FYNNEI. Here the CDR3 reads CASSEDPSNQPQHF. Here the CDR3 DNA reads TGTGCCAGCAGTGAAGACCCTAGCAATCAGCCCCAGCATTTT.

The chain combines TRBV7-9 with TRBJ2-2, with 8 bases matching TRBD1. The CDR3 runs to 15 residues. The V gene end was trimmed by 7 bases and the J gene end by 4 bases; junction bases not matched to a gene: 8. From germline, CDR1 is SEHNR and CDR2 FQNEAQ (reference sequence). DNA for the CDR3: TGTGCCAGCACGAAGACAGGGGTTACCACCGGGGAGCTGTTTTTT. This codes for CASTKTGVTTGELFF.

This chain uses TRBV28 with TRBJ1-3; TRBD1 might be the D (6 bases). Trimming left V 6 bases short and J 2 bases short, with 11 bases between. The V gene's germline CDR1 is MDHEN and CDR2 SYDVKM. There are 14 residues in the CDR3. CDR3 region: CASRPTGPGNTIYF. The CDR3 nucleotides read TGTGCCAGCAGACCCACAGGGCCTGGAAACACCATATATTTT.

The CDR3 DNA sequence: TGTGCCAGCTCACCACCGGGGTCGTGGGAGCAGTACTTC. Translating it yields CASSPPGSWEQYF. This chain uses TRBV18 with TRBJ2-7, with D uncertain. This CDR3 has 13 residues. The germline CDR1 and CDR2 sequences are KGHSH and LQKENI. The ends were cut back, 0 bases at V and 7 bases at J, with 10 bases in the middle.

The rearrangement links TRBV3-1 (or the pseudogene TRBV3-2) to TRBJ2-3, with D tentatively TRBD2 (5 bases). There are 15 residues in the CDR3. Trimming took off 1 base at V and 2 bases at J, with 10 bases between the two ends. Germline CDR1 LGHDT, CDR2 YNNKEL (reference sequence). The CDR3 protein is CASSQAPGITDTQYF. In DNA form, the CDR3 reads TGTGCCAGCAGCCAAGCCCCGGGAATCACAGATACGCAGTATTTT.

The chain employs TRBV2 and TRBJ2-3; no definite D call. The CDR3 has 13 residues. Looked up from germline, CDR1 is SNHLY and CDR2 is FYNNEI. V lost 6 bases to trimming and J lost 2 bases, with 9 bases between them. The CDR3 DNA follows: TGTGCCAGCAGCCAGGTGTCCACAGATACGCAGTATTTT. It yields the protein CASSQVSTDTQYF.

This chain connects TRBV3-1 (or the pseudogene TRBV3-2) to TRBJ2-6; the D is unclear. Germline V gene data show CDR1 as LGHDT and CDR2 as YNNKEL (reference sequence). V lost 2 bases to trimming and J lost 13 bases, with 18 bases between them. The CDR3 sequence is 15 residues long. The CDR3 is CASSQWIPGSPVLTF. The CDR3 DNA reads TGTGCCAGCAGCCAATGGATCCCCGGTTCCCCAGTCCTGACTTTC.

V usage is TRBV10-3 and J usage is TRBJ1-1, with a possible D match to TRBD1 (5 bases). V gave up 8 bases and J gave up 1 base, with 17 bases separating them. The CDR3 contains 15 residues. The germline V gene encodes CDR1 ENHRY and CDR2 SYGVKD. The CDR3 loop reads CAIGALGVGNTEAFF. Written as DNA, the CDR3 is TGTGCCATCGGGGCATTGGGCGTAGGGAACACTGAAGCTTTCTTT.

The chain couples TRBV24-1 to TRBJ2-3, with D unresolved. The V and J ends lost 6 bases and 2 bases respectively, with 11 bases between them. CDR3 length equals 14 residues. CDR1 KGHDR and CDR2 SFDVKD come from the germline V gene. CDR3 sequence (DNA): TGTGCCACCAGTCCGCTAGGGATCACAGATACGCAGTATTTT. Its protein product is CATSPLGITDTQYF.

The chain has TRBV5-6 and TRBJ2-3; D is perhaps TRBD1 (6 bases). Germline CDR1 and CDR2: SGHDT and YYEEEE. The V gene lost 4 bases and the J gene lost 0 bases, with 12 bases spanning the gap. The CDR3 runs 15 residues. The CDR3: CASSSRTASTDTQYF. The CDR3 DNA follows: TGTGCCAGCAGCAGTAGGACAGCGAGCACAGATACGCAGTATTTT. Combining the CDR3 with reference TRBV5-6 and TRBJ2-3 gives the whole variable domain DAGVTQSPTHLIKTRGQQVTLRCSPKSGHDTVSWYQQALGQGPQFIFQYYEEEERQRGNFPDRFSGHQFPNYSSELNVNALLLGDSALYLCASSSRTASTDTQYFGPGTRLTVL.

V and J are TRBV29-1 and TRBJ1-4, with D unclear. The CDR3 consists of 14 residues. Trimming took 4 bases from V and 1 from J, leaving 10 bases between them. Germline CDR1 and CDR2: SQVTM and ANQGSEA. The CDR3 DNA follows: TGCAGCGTTGTGGGGAGGGAAACTAATGAAAAACTGTTTTTT. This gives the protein CSVVGRETNEKLFF.

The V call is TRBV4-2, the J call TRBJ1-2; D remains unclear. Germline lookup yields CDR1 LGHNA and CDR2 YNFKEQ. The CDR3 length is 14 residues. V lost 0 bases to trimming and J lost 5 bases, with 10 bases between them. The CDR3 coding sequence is TGTGCCAGCAGCCAAGATGAGGGAGGTTATGGCTACACCTTC. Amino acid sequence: CASSQDEGGYGYTF.

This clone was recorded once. CDR3: CASSLQSGYNQPQHF. In nucleotides, the CDR3 is TGTGCCAGCAGCTTACAGTCAGGGTACAATCAGCCCCAGCATTTT. The chain has TRBV5-8 and TRBJ1-5; the D gene is possibly TRBD1 (5 bases). The CDR3 loop spans 15 amino acids. The germline V gene has CDR1 SGHTS and CDR2 YDEGEE. The V gene lost 2 bases and the J gene lost 3 bases, with 12 bases spanning the gap.

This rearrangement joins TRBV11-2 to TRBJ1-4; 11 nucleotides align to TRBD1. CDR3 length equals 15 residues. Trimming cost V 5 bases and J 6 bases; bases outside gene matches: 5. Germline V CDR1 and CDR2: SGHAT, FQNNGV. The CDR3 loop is CASSAWTGGYEKLFF. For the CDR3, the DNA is TGTGCCAGCAGCGCATGGACAGGGGGCTATGAAAAACTGTTTTTT.

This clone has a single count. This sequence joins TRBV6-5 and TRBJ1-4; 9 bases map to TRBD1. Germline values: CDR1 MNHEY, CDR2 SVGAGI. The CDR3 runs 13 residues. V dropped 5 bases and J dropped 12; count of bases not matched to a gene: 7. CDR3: CASSPGTGPELFF. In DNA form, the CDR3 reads TGTGCCAGCAGTCCCGGGACAGGGCCTGAACTGTTTTTT.

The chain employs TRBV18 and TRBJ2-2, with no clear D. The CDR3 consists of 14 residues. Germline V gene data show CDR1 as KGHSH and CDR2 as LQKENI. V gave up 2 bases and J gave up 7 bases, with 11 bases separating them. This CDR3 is CASSPSNPLGELFF. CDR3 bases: TGTGCCAGCTCACCATCTAACCCCCTCGGGGAGCTGTTTTTT.

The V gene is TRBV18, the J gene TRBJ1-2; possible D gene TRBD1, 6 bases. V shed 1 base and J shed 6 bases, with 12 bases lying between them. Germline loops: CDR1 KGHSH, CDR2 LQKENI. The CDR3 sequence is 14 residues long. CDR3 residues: CASSPLTGRDGYTF. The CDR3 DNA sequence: TGTGCCAGCTCACCACTTACAGGGAGGGATGGCTACACCTTC.

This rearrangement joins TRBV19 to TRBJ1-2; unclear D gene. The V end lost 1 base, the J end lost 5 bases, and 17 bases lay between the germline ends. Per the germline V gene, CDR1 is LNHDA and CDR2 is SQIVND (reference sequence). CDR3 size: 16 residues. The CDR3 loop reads CASSIVLTTDIYGYTF. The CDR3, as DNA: TGTGCCAGTAGTATAGTTCTCACTACAGACATTTATGGCTACACCTTC.

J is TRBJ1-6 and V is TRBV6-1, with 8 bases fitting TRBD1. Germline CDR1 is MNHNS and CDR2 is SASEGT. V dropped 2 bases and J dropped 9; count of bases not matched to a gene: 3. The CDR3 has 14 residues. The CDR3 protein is CASSEQGASSPLHF. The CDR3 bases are TGTGCCAGCAGTGAACAGGGGGCTAGTTCACCCCTCCACTTT.

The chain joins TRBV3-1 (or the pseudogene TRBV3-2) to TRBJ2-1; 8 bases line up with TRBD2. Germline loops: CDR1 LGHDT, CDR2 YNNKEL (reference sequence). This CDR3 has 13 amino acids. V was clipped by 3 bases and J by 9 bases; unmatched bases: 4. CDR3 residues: CASSHTSGGEQFF. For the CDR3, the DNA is TGTGCCAGCAGCCACACTAGCGGCGGTGAGCAGTTCTTC.

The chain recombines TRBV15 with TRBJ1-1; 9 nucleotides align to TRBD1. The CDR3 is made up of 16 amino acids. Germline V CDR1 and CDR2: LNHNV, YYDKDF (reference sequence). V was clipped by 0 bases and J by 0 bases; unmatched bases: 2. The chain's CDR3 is CATSRDRDRVNTEAFF. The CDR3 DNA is TGTGCCACCAGCAGAGATCGGGACAGGGTGAACACTGAAGCTTTCTTT. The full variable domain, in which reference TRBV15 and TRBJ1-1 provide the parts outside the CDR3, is DAMVIQNPRYQVTQFGKPVTLSCSQTLNHNVMYWYQQKSSQAPKLLFHYYDKDFNNEADTPDNFQSRRPNTSFCFLDIRSPGLGDTAMYLCATSRDRDRVNTEAFFGQGTRLTVV.

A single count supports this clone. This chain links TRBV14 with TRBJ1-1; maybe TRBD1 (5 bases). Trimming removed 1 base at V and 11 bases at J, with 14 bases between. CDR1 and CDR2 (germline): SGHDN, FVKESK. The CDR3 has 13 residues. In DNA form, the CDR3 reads TGTGCCAGCAGCCAAGTTCGGCAGGGTGCGGCTTTCTTT. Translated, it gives CASSQVRQGAAFF.

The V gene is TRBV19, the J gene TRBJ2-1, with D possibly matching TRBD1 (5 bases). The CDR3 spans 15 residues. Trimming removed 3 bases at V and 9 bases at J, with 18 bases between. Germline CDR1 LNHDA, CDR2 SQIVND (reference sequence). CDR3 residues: CASSMLGGKRGEQFF. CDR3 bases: TGTGCCAGTAGTATGCTTGGTGGGAAAAGGGGTGAGCAGTTCTTC.

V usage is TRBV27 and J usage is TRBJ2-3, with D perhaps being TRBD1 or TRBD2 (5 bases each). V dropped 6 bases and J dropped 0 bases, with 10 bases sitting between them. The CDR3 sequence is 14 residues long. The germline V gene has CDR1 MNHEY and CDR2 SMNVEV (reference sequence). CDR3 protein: CASRRDRSTDTQYF. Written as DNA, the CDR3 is TGTGCCAGCAGACGGGACCGTAGCACAGATACGCAGTATTTT.

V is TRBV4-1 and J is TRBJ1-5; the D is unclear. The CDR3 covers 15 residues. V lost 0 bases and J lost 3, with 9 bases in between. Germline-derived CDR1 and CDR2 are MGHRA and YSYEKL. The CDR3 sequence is CASSQESGINQPQHF. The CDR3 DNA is TGCGCCAGCAGCCAAGAGTCAGGAATCAATCAGCCCCAGCATTTT.